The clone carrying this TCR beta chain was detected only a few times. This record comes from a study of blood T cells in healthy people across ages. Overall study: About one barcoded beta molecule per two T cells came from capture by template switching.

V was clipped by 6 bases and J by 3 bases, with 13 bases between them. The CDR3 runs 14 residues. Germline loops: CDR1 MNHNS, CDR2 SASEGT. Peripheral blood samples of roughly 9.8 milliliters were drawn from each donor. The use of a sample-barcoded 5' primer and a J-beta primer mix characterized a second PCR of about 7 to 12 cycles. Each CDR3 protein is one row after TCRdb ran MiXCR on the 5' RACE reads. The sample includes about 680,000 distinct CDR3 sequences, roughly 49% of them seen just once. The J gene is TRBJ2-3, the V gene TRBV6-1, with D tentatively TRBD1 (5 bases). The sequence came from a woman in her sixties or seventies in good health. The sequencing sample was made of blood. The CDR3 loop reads CASSRSGWTDTQYF. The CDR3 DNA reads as TGTGCCAGCAGCAGGTCAGGGTGGACAGATACGCAGTATTTT.